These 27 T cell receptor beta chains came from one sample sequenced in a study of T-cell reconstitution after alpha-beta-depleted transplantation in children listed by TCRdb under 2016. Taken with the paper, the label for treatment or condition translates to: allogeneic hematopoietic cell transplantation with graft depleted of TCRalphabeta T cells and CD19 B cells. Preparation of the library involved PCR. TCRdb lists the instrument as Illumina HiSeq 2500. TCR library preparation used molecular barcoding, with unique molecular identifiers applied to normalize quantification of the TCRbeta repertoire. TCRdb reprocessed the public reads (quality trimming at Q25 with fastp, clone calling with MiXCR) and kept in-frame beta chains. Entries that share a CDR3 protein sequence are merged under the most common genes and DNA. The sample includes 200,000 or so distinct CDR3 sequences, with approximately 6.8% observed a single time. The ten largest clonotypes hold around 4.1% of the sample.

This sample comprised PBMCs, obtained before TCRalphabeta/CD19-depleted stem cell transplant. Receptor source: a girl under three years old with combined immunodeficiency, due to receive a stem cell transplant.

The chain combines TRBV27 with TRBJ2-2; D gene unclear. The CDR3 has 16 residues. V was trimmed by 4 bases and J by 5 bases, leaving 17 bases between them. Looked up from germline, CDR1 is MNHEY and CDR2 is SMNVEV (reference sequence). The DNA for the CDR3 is TGTGCCAGCAGTTCGTCCTACCTTGTTTATACCGGGGAGCTGTTTTTT. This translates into CASSSSYLVYTGELFF.

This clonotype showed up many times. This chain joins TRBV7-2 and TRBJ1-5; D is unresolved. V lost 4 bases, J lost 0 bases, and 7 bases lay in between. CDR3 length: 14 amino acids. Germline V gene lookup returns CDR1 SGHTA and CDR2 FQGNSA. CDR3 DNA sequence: TGTGCCAGCAGCTCGGTCCCTAGCAATCAGCCCCAGCATTTT. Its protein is CASSSVPSNQPQHF. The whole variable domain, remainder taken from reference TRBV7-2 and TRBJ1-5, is GAGVSQSPSNKVTEKGKDVELRCDPISGHTALYWYRQSLGQGLEFLIYFQGNSAPDKSGLPSDRFSAERTGGSVSTLTIQRTQQEDSAVYLCASSSVPSNQPQHFGDGTRLSIL.

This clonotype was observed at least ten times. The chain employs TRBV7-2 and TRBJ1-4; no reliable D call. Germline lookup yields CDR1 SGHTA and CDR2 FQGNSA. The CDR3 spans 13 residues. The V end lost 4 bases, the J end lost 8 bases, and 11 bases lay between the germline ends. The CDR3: CASSSSEYEKLFF. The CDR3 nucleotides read TGTGCCAGCAGCTCCTCAGAATACGAAAAACTGTTTTTT.

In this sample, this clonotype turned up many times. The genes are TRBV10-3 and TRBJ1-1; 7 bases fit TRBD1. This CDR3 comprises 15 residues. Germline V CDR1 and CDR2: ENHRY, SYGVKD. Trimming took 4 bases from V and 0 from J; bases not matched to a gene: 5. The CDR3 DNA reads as TGTGCCATCAGTGGATCCGGGACAGTGAACACTGAAGCTTTCTTT. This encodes CAISGSGTVNTEAFF.

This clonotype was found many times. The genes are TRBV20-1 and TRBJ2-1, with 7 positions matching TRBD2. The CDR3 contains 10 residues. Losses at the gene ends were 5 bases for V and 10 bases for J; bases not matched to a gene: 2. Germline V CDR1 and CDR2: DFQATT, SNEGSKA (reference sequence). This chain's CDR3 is CSALAVEQFF. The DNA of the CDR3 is TGCAGTGCTCTAGCGGTGGAGCAGTTCTTC.

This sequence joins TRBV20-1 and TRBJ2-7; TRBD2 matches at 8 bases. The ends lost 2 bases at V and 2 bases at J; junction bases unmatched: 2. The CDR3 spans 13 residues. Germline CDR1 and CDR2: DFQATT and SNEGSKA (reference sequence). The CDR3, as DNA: TGCAGTGCTAGATGGGGACTAGCCTACGAGCAGTACTTC. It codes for CSARWGLAYEQYF.

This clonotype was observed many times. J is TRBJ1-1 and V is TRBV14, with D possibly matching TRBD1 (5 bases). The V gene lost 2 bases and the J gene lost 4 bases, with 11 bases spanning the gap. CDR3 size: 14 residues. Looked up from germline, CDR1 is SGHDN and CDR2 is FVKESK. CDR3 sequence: CASSQNRQGTEAFF. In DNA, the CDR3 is TGTGCCAGCAGCCAAAACAGGCAGGGCACTGAAGCTTTCTTT.

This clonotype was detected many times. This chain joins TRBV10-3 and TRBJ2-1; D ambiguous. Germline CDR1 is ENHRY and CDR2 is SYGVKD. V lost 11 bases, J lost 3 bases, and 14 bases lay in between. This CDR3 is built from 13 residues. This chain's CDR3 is CASSYLNYNEQFF. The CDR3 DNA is TGTGCCTCCTCGTACCTCAACTACAATGAGCAGTTCTTC.

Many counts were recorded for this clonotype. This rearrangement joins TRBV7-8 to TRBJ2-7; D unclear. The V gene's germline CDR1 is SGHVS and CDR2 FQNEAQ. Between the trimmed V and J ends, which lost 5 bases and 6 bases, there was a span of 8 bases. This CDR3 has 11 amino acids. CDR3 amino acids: CASSPPGEQYF. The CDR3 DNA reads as TGTGCCAGCAGCCCCCCCGGCGAGCAGTACTTC.

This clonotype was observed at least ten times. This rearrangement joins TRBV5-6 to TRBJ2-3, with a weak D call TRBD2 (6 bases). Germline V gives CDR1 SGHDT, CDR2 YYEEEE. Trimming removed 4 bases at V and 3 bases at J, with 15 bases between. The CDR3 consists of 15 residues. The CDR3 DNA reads TGTGCCAGCAGCCCGGTGGAGGGCCTTACAGATACGCAGTATTTT. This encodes CASSPVEGLTDTQYF.

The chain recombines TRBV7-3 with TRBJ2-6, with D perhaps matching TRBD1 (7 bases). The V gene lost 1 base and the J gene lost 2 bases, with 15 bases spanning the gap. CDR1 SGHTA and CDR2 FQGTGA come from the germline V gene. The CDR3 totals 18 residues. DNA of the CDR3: TGTGCCAGCAGCTTAATCGGCCAGGGGGGCACTGGGGCCAACGTCCTGACTTTC. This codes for CASSLIGQGGTGANVLTF. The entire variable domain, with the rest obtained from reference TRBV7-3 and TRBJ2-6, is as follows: GAGVSQTPSNKVTEKGKYVELRCDPISGHTALYWYRQSLGQGPEFLIYFQGTGAADDSGLPNDRFFAVRPEGSVSTLKIQRTERGDSAVYLCASSLIGQGGTGANVLTFGAGSRLTVL.

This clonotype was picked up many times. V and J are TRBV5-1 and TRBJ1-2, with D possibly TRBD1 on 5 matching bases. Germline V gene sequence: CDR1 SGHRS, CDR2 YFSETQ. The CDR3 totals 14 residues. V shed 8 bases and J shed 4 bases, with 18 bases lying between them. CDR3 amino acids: CASRPQQGVYGYTF. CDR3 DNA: TGCGCCAGTCGGCCACAGCAAGGGGTCTATGGCTACACCTTC.

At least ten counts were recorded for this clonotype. In DNA, the CDR3 is TGCAGTGCCTCAGTTCTAGCGGGGGGGCCAAATGAGCAGTTCTTC. As protein: CSASVLAGGPNEQFF. The chain recombines TRBV20-1 with TRBJ2-1, with 12 bases lining up with TRBD2. The CDR3 contains 15 residues. V was pared by 6 bases and J by 7 bases, with 10 bases of the junction left unmatched. The germline CDR1 and CDR2 sequences are DFQATT and SNEGSKA (reference sequence).

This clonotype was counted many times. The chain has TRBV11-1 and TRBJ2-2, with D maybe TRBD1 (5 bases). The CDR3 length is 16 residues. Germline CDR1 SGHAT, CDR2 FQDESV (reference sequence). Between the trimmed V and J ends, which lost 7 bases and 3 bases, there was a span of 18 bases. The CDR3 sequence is CASTPRRGPDTGELFF. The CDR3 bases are TGTGCCAGCACCCCTCGAAGGGGTCCGGACACCGGGGAGCTGTTTTTT.

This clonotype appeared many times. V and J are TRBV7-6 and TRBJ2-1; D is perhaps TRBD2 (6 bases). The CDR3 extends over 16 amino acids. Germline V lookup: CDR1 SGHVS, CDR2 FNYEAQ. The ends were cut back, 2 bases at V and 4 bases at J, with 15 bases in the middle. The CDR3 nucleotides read TGTGCCAGCAGCTTAATGGGGGGAGTCTTGTACAATGAGCAGTTCTTC. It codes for CASSLMGGVLYNEQFF.

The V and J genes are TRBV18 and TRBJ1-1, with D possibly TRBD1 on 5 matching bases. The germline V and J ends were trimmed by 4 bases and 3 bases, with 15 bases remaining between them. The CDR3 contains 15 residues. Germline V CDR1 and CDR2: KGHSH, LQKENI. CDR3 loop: CASSLGLGGDTEAFF. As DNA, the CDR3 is TGTGCCAGCTCACTCGGATTGGGGGGAGACACTGAAGCTTTCTTT.

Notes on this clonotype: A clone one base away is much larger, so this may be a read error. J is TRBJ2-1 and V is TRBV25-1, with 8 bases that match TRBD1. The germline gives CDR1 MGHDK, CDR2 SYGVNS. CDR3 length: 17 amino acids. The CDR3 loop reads CAGSGSRDRNLYNEQFF. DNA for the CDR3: TGTGCCGGCAGTGGATCCCGGGACAGGAACCTATACAATGAGCAGTTCTTC.

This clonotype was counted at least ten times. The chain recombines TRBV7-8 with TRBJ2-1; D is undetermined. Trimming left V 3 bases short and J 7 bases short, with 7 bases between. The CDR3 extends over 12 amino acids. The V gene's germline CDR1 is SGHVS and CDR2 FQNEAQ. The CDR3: CASSFQVNEQFF. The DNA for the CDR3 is TGTGCCAGCAGCTTCCAGGTGAATGAGCAGTTCTTC.

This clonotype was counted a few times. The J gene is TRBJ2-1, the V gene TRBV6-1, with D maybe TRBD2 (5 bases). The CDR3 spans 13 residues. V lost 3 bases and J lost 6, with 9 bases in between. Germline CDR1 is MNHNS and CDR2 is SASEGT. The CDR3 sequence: CASSDGVINEQFF. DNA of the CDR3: TGTGCCAGCAGTGACGGGGTGATCAATGAGCAGTTCTTC.

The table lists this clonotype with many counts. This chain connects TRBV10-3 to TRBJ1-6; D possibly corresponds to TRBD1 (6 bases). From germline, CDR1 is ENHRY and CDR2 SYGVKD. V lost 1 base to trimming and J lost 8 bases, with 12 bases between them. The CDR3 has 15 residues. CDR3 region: CAISELQTGDSPLHF. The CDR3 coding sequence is TGTGCCATCAGTGAGTTGCAGACAGGAGATTCACCCCTCCACTTT.

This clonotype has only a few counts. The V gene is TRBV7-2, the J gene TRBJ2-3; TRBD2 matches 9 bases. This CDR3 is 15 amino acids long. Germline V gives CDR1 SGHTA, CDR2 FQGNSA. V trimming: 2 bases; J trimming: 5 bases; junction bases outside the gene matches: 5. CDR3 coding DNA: TGTGCCAGCAGCTTATTGGCGGGGGGGGTAGATACGCAGTATTTT. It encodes CASSLLAGGVDTQYF.

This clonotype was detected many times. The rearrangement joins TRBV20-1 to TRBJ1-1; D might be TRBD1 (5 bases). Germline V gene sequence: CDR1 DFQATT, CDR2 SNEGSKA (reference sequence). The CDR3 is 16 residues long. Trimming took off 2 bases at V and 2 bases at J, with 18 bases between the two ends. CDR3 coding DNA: TGCAGTGCTAGATCGGGGCGGCAGGGAATTAACACTGAAGCTTTCTTT. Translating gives CSARSGRQGINTEAFF.

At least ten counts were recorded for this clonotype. The CDR3 here is CASNPTGTGNTEAFF. CDR3 sequence (DNA): TGTGCCAGCAATCCGACCGGGACAGGGAACACTGAAGCTTTCTTT. The rearrangement joins TRBV25-1 to TRBJ1-1, with 8 nucleotides matching TRBD1. Unmatched junction bases numbered 8, after V lost 7 bases and J lost 1 base. The CDR3 contains 15 residues. CDR1 and CDR2 (germline): MGHDK, SYGVNS.

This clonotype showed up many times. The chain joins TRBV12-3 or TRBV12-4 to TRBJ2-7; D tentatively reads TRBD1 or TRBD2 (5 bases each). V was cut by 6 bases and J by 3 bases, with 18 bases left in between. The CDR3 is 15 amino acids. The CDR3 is CASSGTTRQVYEQYF. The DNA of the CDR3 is TGTGCCAGCAGCGGGACCACCCGGCAAGTCTACGAGCAGTACTTC.

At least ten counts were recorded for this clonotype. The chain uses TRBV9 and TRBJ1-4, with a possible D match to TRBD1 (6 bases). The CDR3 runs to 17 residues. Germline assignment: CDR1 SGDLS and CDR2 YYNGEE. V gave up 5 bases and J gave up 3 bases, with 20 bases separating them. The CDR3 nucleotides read TGTGCCAGCAGTGGACCACTTAGACAGGCGGCTAATGAAAAACTGTTTTTT. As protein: CASSGPLRQAANEKLFF.

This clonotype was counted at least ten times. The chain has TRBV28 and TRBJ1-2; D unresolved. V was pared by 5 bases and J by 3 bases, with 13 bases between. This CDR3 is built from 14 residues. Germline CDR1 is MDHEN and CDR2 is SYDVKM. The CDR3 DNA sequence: TGTGCCAGCAGTCCCCAGGCGGAATACTATGGCTACACCTTC. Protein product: CASSPQAEYYGYTF.

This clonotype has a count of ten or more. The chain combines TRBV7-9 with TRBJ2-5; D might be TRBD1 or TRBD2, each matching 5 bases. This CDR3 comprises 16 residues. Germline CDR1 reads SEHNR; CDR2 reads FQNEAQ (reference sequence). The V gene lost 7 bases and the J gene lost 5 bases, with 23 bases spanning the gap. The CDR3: CASIPRDPGSGETQYF. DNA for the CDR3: TGTGCCAGCATCCCCAGAGACCCAGGGTCGGGGGAGACCCAGTACTTC.